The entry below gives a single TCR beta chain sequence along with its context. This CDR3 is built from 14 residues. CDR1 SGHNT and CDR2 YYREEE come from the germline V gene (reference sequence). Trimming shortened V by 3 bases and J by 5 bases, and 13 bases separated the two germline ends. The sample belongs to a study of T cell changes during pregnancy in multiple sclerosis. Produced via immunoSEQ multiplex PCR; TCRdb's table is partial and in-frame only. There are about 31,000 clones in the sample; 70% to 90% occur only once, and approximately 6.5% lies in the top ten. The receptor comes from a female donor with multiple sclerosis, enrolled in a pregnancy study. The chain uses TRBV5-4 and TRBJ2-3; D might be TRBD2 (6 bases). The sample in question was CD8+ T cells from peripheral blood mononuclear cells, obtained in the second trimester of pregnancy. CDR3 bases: TGTGCCAGCAGCTCCGGGACCGGGGGAGATACGCAGTATTTT. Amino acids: CASSSGTGGDTQYF. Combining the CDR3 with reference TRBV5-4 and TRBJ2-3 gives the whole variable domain ETGVTQSPTHLIKTRGQQVTLRCSSQSGHNTVSWYQQALGQGPQFIFQYYREEENGRGNFPPRFSGLQFPNYSSELNVNALELDDSALYLCASSSGTGGDTQYFGPGTRLTVL.